The next 30 T cell receptor beta chains were all read from a single sample in a study of blood T cell repertoires in COVID-19. This table comes from immunoSEQ multiplex PCR, and its TCRdb copy is limited to in-frame clones, with some not included. The sample shows about 300,000 clones, around 80% of them seen only once. The sample comprised peripheral blood. These receptors were collected from a woman aged 45-59 years with acute or convalescent COVID-19.

V gene TRBV2 combines with J gene TRBJ1-2; perhaps TRBD1 as D (6 bases). Germline CDR1 SNHLY, CDR2 FYNNEI. V was trimmed by 8 bases and J by 5 bases, leaving 12 bases between them. The length of the CDR3 is 12 residues. The CDR3 bases are TGTGCCAGCTTTACAGGGAGATATGGCTACACCTTC. This codes for CASFTGRYGYTF.

The genes are TRBV30 and TRBJ1-6; perhaps TRBD1 as D (6 bases). CDR1 and CDR2 (germline): GTSNPN, SVGIG (reference sequence). This CDR3 has 14 amino acids. Trimming stripped 0 bases from V and 9 bases from J, with 12 bases between. Written as DNA, the CDR3 is TGTGCCTGGAGTGTAACAGGGACGGGTTCACCCCTCCACTTT. This gives the protein CAWSVTGTGSPLHF.

This clone came up a few times. The V gene is TRBV5-6, the J gene TRBJ1-1; 7 nucleotides agree with TRBD1. The CDR3 spans 13 residues. With 5 bases clipped from V and 5 bases from J, the junction kept 6 bases outside the gene matches. Germline V gene data show CDR1 as SGHDT and CDR2 as YYEEEE. CDR3 sequence (DNA): TGTGCCAGCAGTATACAGGGGTGGACTGAAGCTTTCTTT. Translation: CASSIQGWTEAFF.

The CDR3 DNA sequence: TGTGCCAGCAGCAAAAGGAGGGGCAGGGAGACCCAGTACTTC. It yields the protein CASSKRRGRETQYF. The chain recombines TRBV21-1 with TRBJ2-5; the table's D call of TRBD2 was not tested on the DNA. TRBV21-1 is a pseudogene segment. CDR3 length: 14 residues.

The chain joins TRBV5-8 to TRBJ2-5; 13 bases fit TRBD2. The CDR3 consists of 16 residues. Germline CDR1 reads SGHTS; CDR2 reads YDEGEE. Germline trimming cut 4 bases from V and 5 bases from J; bases unmatched to any gene: 8. The CDR3 sequence: CASSRILAGGRETQYF. CDR3 coding DNA: TGTGCCAGCAGCCGGATACTAGCGGGGGGGCGGGAGACCCAGTACTTC. The variable domain in full, completed from reference TRBV5-8 and TRBJ2-5, reads EAGVTQSPTHLIKTRGQQATLRCSPISGHTSVYWYQQALGLGLQFLLWYDEGEERNRGNFPPRFSGRQFPNYSSELNVNALELEDSALYLCASSRILAGGRETQYFGPGTRLLVL.

The V and J genes are TRBV5-1 and TRBJ1-1; tentative D call: TRBD1 (6 bases). The germline V and J ends were trimmed by 0 bases and 4 bases, with 10 bases remaining between them. CDR3 length: 14 residues. Germline CDR1 reads SGHRS; CDR2 reads YFSETQ. This CDR3 is CASSLDRDRTEAFF. In DNA, the CDR3 is TGCGCCAGCAGCTTGGACAGGGACCGCACTGAAGCTTTCTTT.

The chain combines TRBV6-2 or TRBV6-3 with TRBJ1-5, with D perhaps matching TRBD1 (6 bases). V gave up 2 bases and J gave up 3 bases, with 8 bases separating them. This CDR3 spans 14 amino acids. CDR1 and CDR2 (germline): MNHEY, SVGEGT. The CDR3 sequence: CASSYGQFNQPQHF. The CDR3 DNA follows: TGTGCCAGCAGTTACGGACAGTTCAATCAGCCCCAGCATTTT.

V gene TRBV5-1 combines with J gene TRBJ2-3, with D tentatively TRBD2 (6 bases). Trimming removed 0 bases at V and 2 bases at J, with 7 bases between. This CDR3 contains 14 residues. Germline V gene data show CDR1 as SGHRS and CDR2 as YFSETQ. CDR3 loop: CASSLAGVTDTQYF. CDR3 bases: TGCGCCAGCAGCTTGGCGGGGGTCACAGATACGCAGTATTTT. Filled out from reference TRBV5-1 and TRBJ2-3, the complete variable domain reads KAGVTQTPRYLIKTRGQQVTLSCSPISGHRSVSWYQQTPGQGLQFLFEYFSETQRNKGNFPGRFSGRQFSNSRSEMNVSTLELGDSALYLCASSLAGVTDTQYFGPGTRLTVL.

The chain recombines TRBV6-5 with TRBJ1-2; D is perhaps TRBD1 (5 bases). The CDR3 totals 14 residues. The V gene lost 2 bases and the J gene lost 11 bases, with 18 bases spanning the gap. The germline V gene has CDR1 MNHEY and CDR2 SVGAGI. CDR3 sequence (DNA): TGTGCCAGCAGTTACAGGGGAAGAGGGGAGGGGTACACCTTC. Translation: CASSYRGRGEGYTF.

The chain is built from TRBV7-9 and TRBJ2-7, with D possibly matching TRBD1 (6 bases). V was clipped by 0 bases and J by 1 base, with 10 bases between them. From germline, CDR1 is SEHNR and CDR2 FQNEAQ (reference sequence). The CDR3 is 15 residues long. CDR3 sequence: CASSLAGGKSYEQYV. The DNA for the CDR3 is TGTGCCAGCAGCTTAGCAGGGGGAAAATCCTACGAGCAGTACGTC.

This clone was observed a handful of times. The DNA of the CDR3 is TGCGCCAGCAGCTTAACCAGCGGGGTAACCTACGAGCAGTACTTC. This gives the protein CASSLTSGVTYEQYF. The gene calls are TRBV5-1 and TRBJ2-7; TRBD2 matches 7 bases. This CDR3 has 15 amino acids. The J segment lost 2 bases and the V segment lost 2 bases, leaving 7 bases of the junction unmatched. CDR1 and CDR2 from the germline V gene are SGHRS and YFSETQ.

The rearrangement uses TRBV14 and TRBJ2-1, with 11 bases identical to TRBD2. The trim removed 8 bases at V and 6 bases at J, leaving 9 bases unmatched. Germline lookup yields CDR1 SGHDN and CDR2 FVKESK. CDR3 length: 15 amino acids. DNA for the CDR3: TGTGCCAGCGGTCGGGGTAGCGGGGGGGTCAATGAGCAGTTCTTC. Translation gives CASGRGSGGVNEQFF.

The chain carries TRBV7-8 and TRBJ2-7, with 8 bases identical to TRBD2. Germline assignment: CDR1 SGHVS and CDR2 FQNEAQ. The ends lost 4 bases at V and 2 bases at J; junction bases unmatched: 10. This CDR3 contains 16 residues. The DNA for the CDR3 is TGTGCCAGCAGCTCCCGAGGGTCTAGCGGGCCCTACGAGCAGTACTTC. It encodes CASSSRGSSGPYEQYF.

The chain uses TRBV7-9 and TRBJ2-3; 9 bases are a match to TRBD2. With 3 bases clipped from V and 1 base from J, the junction kept 5 bases outside the gene matches. This CDR3 is 16 amino acids long. Germline CDR1 reads SEHNR; CDR2 reads FQNEAQ (reference sequence). The DNA of the CDR3 is TGTGCCAGCAGCTTGGATAGCGGGAGCCGCACAGATACGCAGTATTTT. It translates to CASSLDSGSRTDTQYF.

The chain recombines TRBV7-2 with TRBJ2-4, with a possible D match to TRBD2 (6 bases). This CDR3 comprises 16 residues. Per the germline V gene, CDR1 is SGHTA and CDR2 is FQGNSA. V was trimmed by 5 bases and J by 0 bases, leaving 14 bases between them. CDR3 protein: CASSPRGGVAKNIQYF. Written as DNA, the CDR3 is TGTGCCAGCAGCCCTCGAGGCGGGGTAGCCAAAAACATTCAGTACTTC.

CDR3 amino acids: CASSKQGGGTEAFF. CDR3 in DNA: TGTGCCAGCAGCAAACAAGGGGGCGGCACTGAAGCTTTCTTT. The V call is TRBV6-2 or TRBV6-3, the J call TRBJ1-1; TRBD1 matches 7 bases. The CDR3 loop spans 14 amino acids. The germline CDR1 and CDR2 sequences are MNHEY and SVGEGT. The V gene end was trimmed by 6 bases and the J gene end by 4 bases; junction bases not matched to a gene: 8.

This chain connects TRBV3-1 (or the pseudogene TRBV3-2) to TRBJ2-7; D is uncertain. Trimming cost V 2 bases and J 6 bases, with 11 bases left between them. The CDR3 runs 13 residues. Germline lookup yields CDR1 LGHDT and CDR2 YNNKEL (reference sequence). CDR3 region: CASSQSRSGEQYV. DNA for the CDR3: TGTGCCAGCAGCCAAAGTAGGTCAGGCGAGCAGTACGTC.

CDR3 region: CASSRLSGSEQYV. The CDR3 DNA follows: TGTGCCAGCTCACGCCTATCGGGGAGCGAGCAGTACGTC. This rearrangement joins TRBV18 to TRBJ2-7; tentatively, D is TRBD2 (5 bases). The CDR3 runs to 13 residues. From germline, CDR1 is KGHSH and CDR2 LQKENI. The V end lost 4 bases, the J end lost 6 bases, and 13 bases lay between the germline ends.

The V and J genes are TRBV7-3 and TRBJ1-1; D perhaps matches TRBD1 (5 bases). Germline values: CDR1 SGHTA, CDR2 FQGTGA. Deletions cut 4 bases from V and 0 bases from J, with 9 bases between. This CDR3 is 14 amino acids long. The CDR3 here is CASSSQGLNTEAFF. CDR3 nucleotides: TGTGCCAGCAGCTCTCAGGGCCTGAACACTGAAGCTTTCTTT.

The V call is TRBV12-5, the J call TRBJ2-3, with TRBD1 identical over 9 bases. Germline loops: CDR1 LGHNT, CDR2 FRNRAP. With 6 bases clipped from V and 3 bases from J, the junction kept 4 bases outside the gene matches. The CDR3 contains 14 residues. In nucleotides, the CDR3 is TGTGCTAGTGGGTCGACAGGGGGTACAGATACGCAGTATTTT. Translated, it gives CASGSTGGTDTQYF.

The genes are TRBV18 and TRBJ1-1, with D uncertain. Trimming pared 1 base from V and 1 base from J, leaving 13 bases between. Germline V gene sequence: CDR1 KGHSH, CDR2 LQKENI. CDR3 length: 16 residues. CDR3 loop: CASSPQLPQSNTEAFF. The CDR3 bases are TGTGCCAGCTCACCACAGCTCCCACAGTCGAACACTGAAGCTTTCTTT.

The V and J genes are TRBV7-2 and TRBJ2-1; 11 positions agree with TRBD1. From germline, CDR1 is SGHTA and CDR2 FQGNSA. V trimming: 2 bases; J trimming: 5 bases; junction bases outside the gene matches: 5. CDR3 length: 16 residues. CDR3 bases: TGTGCCAGCAGCTTACAGGGACAGGGGGGAGACAATGAGCAGTTCTTC. Protein: CASSLQGQGGDNEQFF.

This chain connects TRBV28 to TRBJ2-6, with TRBD2 matching over 7 bases. The germline V gene has CDR1 MDHEN and CDR2 SYDVKM. The CDR3 length is 18 residues. J lost 0 bases, V lost 6 bases, and 11 bases had no gene match. The CDR3 protein is CASSPSGVGSSGANVLTF. The CDR3 DNA reads TGTGCCAGCAGCCCCAGCGGGGTGGGGAGCTCTGGGGCCAACGTCCTGACTTTC.

V and J are TRBV7-3 and TRBJ2-2; 9 bases are shared with TRBD2. Germline V gives CDR1 SGHTA, CDR2 FQGTGA. Trimming at V came to 5 bases and at J to 6 bases, leaving 4 bases not matched to a gene. The CDR3 length is 14 residues. The CDR3 DNA reads TGTGCCAGCAGCAGACTAGCGGAGGCCGGGGAGCTGTTTTTT. Its protein product is CASSRLAEAGELFF.

In this sample, this clone turned up once. The rearrangement links TRBV19 to TRBJ1-5, with 8 bases that match TRBD1. Germline V CDR1 and CDR2: LNHDA, SQIVND (reference sequence). The CDR3 has 15 residues. J was trimmed by 5 bases and V by 6 bases; bases with no gene match: 9. The CDR3 region is CASSLGTGGYQPQHF. CDR3 sequence (DNA): TGTGCCAGTAGCCTGGGAACAGGGGGATATCAGCCCCAGCATTTT.

Only a few counts were recorded for this clone. The chain carries TRBV19 and TRBJ2-3; no clear D gene. The CDR3 totals 12 residues. V lost 6 bases and J 6 bases, leaving 10 bases between the germline ends. Germline CDR1 is LNHDA and CDR2 is SQIVND (reference sequence). The chain's CDR3 is CASRAVGDTQYF. CDR3 bases: TGTGCCAGTAGGGCCGTCGGGGATACGCAGTATTTT.

This clone occurred a few times. CDR3 coding DNA: TGCGCCAGCAGCACGGGACAGGGGTTTAATGAGCAGTTCTTC. The encoded protein is CASSTGQGFNEQFF. The chain is built from TRBV5-1 and TRBJ2-1; 10 bases agree with TRBD1. Germline V lookup: CDR1 SGHRS, CDR2 YFSETQ. J lost 7 bases, V lost 4 bases, and 5 bases had no gene match. This CDR3 has 14 amino acids.

The chain combines TRBV30 with TRBJ2-7; TRBD2 is a possible D gene (5 bases). Germline CDR1 is GTSNPN and CDR2 is SVGIG (reference sequence). The CDR3 covers 12 residues. Trimming stripped 2 bases from V and 2 bases from J, with 7 bases between. The CDR3 region has the DNA TGTGCCTGGAGTATCGGGACCTACGAGCAGTACGTC. The encoded protein is CAWSIGTYEQYV.

The chain couples TRBV14 to TRBJ1-1, with a tentative D call TRBD1 (5 bases). Per the germline V gene, CDR1 is SGHDN and CDR2 is FVKESK. Trimming removed 0 bases from V and 4 bases from J, with 6 bases in between. This CDR3 comprises 13 residues. Here the CDR3 reads CASSQDRVTEAFF. CDR3 in DNA: TGTGCCAGCAGCCAAGACAGGGTCACTGAAGCTTTCTTT. Variable domain in full (rest from reference TRBV14 and TRBJ1-1): EAGVTQFPSHSVIEKGQTVTLRCDPISGHDNLYWYRRVMGKEIKFLLHFVKESKQDESGMPNNRFLAERTGGTYSTLKVQPAELEDSGVYFCASSQDRVTEAFFGQGTRLTVV.

The chain uses TRBV7-2 and TRBJ2-1, with a weak D call TRBD1 (6 bases). This CDR3 is built from 14 residues. Per germline, CDR1 SGHTA and CDR2 FQGNSA. V was shortened by 4 bases and J by 9 bases, with 16 bases between the two germline ends. The CDR3, as DNA: TGTGCCAGCAGCTGGAAACAGGGTCCGGGTGAGCAGTTCTTC. The encoded protein is CASSWKQGPGEQFF.